This section outlines one T cell receptor beta chain sequence together with its context. From germline, CDR1 is ENHRY and CDR2 SYGVKD. The CDR3 extends over 12 amino acids. Trimming cost V 2 bases and J 12 bases, with 11 bases left between them. These data are taken from a study of blood T cell repertoires in COVID-19. The overall study: Researchers got acute and convalescent COVID-19 samples from the United States, Italy and Spain. From T cells, B-cell-depleted T cells, or PBMCs came the material, which was cDNA or gDNA.

In the authors' workflow: Counts of nucleated cells, estimated from reference gene primer amplification, were obtained. Repertoires were generated with immunoSEQ multiplex PCR, while TCRdb's copy carries only in-frame clones and drops some. V and J calls and clone size are as listed in that table; D and trimming were resolved from the DNA. The table lists about 120,000 clones, 85% to 90% of them singletons. Sequencing was done on a sample of peripheral blood. The receptor was isolated from a woman between 45 and 65 years old with acute or convalescent COVID-19. V and J are TRBV10-3 and TRBJ1-5; no clear D gene. In DNA, the CDR3 is TGTGCCATCAGTGAGGAGGAGATGGGCCAGCATTTT. As protein: CAISEEEMGQHF.